This T cell receptor (beta chain) was profiled in a study of metastatic and nonmetastatic thyroid tumors. Each patient came to thyroid surgery without any prior treatment (of any kind). This clone was counted ten times or more. Distinct nucleotide sequences in the sample also encode this CDR3. TCRdb reanalyzed the PCR reads with MiXCR. The sample records 45,000 to 65,000 clones, 20% to 25% being singletons. The V end was cut by 6 bases, the J end by 4 bases, with 19 bases between. The germline CDR1 and CDR2 sequences are DFQATT and SNEGSKA (reference sequence). The CDR3 has 14 residues. The sequenced material came from blood. The origin of this receptor is a female donor with papillary thyroid cancer or a benign thyroid nodule (not recorded which). Some clones in this sample may be carry-over from other donors' samples. The chain links TRBV20-1 to TRBJ2-7; a possible D gene is TRBD2 (6 bases). CDR3 DNA: TGCAGTGCCACCAAGGTGAGTGGGACTTACGAGCAGTACTTC. It codes for CSATKVSGTYEQYF.